The clone carrying this TCR beta chain was counted many times. Its antigen is unidentified. The record originates from a study of tumor-infiltrating lymphocytes in primary liver carcinoma. Across the study: Donors had hepatocellular carcinoma or combined HCC and intrahepatic cholangiocarcinoma. Samples produced roughly 3.65 to 8 million productive TCRbeta reads, comparable across tissue types. Regarding the study as a whole: Tumor-adjacent and tumor-blood pairs displayed less overlap than did pairs of tumor regions.

Using a constant-region primer together with ProtoScript II reverse transcriptase, TCR beta cDNA was made from 500 to 650 ng of total RNA. Investigators got TCR beta libraries out of three nested multiplex PCR rounds, done with slightly modified ARM-PCR. With TRBV1-TRBV30 forward primers and a C-beta reverse primer, the first two PCR rounds were run for roughly 9 cycles each. One entry per CDR3 protein results from TCRdb running MiXCR on the multiplex PCR reads. The data show around 170,000 distinct CDR3 sequences, roughly three fifths seen once. Out of unsorted whole blood came the blood RNA, and germline DNA was extracted as well. Trimming took off 1 base at V and 6 bases at J, with 12 bases between the two ends. The CDR3 runs 14 residues. Germline V gene lookup returns CDR1 SGHAT and CDR2 FQNNGV.

The clonotype was recovered from a man aged 40-49 years with primary liver carcinoma and hepatitis B virus infection. The sequencing input was peripheral blood. The chain joins TRBV11-2 to TRBJ2-5; tentatively, D is TRBD1 or TRBD2 (5 bases each). The CDR3 DNA is TGTGCCAGCAGCTTAGTGGGGGAGTACAAGACCCAGTACTTC. This translates into CASSLVGEYKTQYF.